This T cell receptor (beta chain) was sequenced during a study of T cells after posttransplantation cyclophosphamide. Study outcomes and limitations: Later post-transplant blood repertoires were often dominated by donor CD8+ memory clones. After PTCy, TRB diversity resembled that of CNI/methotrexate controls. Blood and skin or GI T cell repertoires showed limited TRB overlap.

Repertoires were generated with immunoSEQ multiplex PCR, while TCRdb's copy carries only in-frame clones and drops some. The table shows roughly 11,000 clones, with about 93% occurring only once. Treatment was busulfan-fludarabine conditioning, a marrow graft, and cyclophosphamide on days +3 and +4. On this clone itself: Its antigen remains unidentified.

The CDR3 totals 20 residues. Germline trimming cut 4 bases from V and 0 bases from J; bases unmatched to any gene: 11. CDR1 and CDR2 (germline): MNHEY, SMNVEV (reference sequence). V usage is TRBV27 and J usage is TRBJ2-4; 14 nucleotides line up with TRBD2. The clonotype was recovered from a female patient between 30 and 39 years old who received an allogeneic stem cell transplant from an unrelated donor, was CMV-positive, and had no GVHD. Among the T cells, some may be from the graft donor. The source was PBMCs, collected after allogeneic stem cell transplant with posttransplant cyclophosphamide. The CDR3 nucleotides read TGTGCCAGCAGTTCGGCTGGACTAGCGGGGGGAAAACTAGCCAAAAACATTCAGTACTTC. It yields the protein CASSSAGLAGGKLAKNIQYF.